This TCR beta chain was profiled in a study of blood T cell repertoires in COVID-19. The V end was cut by 4 bases, the J end by 8 bases, with 18 bases between. CDR1 and CDR2 from the germline V gene are SGHRS and YFSETQ. The CDR3 has 15 amino acids. The protocol was immunoSEQ multiplex PCR, while the TCRdb copy is restricted to in-frame clones and leaves out a portion. The repertoire has roughly 230,000 clones, 81% of them found once; the top ten carry about 8%. The source of this sequence is a woman at least 80 years old with acute or convalescent COVID-19. The sequencing input was peripheral blood. The rearrangement links TRBV5-1 to TRBJ1-4; D may be TRBD1 (5 bases). Written as DNA, the CDR3 is TGCGCCAGCAGCCCCCGGCCAGGGCAAGGCGAAAAACTGTTTTTT. The encoded protein is CASSPRPGQGEKLFF.